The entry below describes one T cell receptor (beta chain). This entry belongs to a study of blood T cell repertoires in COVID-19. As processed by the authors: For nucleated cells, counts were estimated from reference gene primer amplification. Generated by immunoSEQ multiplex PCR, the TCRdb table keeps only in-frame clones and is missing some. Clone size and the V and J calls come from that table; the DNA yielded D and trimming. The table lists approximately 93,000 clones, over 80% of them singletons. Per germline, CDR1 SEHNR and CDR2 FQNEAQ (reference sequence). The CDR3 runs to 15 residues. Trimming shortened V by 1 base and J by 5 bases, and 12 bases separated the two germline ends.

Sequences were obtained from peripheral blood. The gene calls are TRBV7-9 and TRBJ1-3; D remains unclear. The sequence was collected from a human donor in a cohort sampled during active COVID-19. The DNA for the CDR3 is TGTGCCAGCAGCTTAGAGGTGGCGGTTAGAAACACCATATATTTT. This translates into CASSLEVAVRNTIYF.